One and the same sample provided the 28 T cell receptor beta chains below, sequenced in a study of healthy donors' naive CD4 and CD8 T cells. Starting from roughly 0.55 ug of total RNA, TCR libraries were made with linear amplification. MiXCR, run by TCRdb on the reads, gives a single entry per CDR3 protein. The table records 150,000 to 200,000 distinct CDR3 sequences, 65% to 75% of them present only once. Sequencing was performed on naive CD4+ and CD8+ T cells sorted from blood, pooled from several donors. These receptors all come from a pool of human donors in good health; the sample pools cells from several healthy donors.

V is TRBV5-6 and J is TRBJ2-7; a weak D match, TRBD1 (5 bases). This CDR3 comprises 14 residues. Trimming stripped 5 bases from V and 0 bases from J, with 12 bases between. In germline, CDR1 is SGHDT, CDR2 YYEEEE. CDR3 amino acids: CASSPTAFSYEQYF. The CDR3 nucleotides are TGTGCCAGCAGTCCGACAGCGTTCTCCTACGAGCAGTACTTC.

The chain is built from TRBV20-1 and TRBJ1-1; D possibly corresponds to TRBD1 (5 bases). CDR1 and CDR2 from the germline V gene are DFQATT and SNEGSKA (reference sequence). V lost 6 bases to trimming and J lost 4 bases, with 9 bases between them. The CDR3 runs 11 residues. The CDR3 loop is CSAGTATEAFF. Written as DNA, the CDR3 is TGCAGTGCAGGGACGGCCACTGAAGCTTTCTTT.

This chain uses TRBV29-1 with TRBJ2-5; either TRBD1 or TRBD2 may supply D (5 bases each). This CDR3 spans 12 amino acids. Germline CDR1 and CDR2: SQVTM and ANQGSEA. V dropped 1 base and J dropped 4 bases, with 7 bases sitting between them. CDR3 in amino acids: CSVEGGGETQYF. The CDR3 nucleotides read TGCAGCGTTGAAGGTGGGGGAGAGACCCAGTACTTC.

This clonotype is a singleton in its sample. V and J are TRBV12-3 or TRBV12-4 and TRBJ1-1, with TRBD1 identical over 8 bases. Trimming at V came to 5 bases and at J to 8 bases, leaving 7 bases not matched to a gene. CDR3 length equals 13 residues. The CDR3 DNA reads TGTGCCAGCAGTCCAGGGGGCGAACGCGAAGCTTTCTTT. The encoded protein is CASSPGGEREAFF.

V is TRBV29-1 and J is TRBJ2-5; D call uncertain. CDR1 SQVTM and CDR2 ANQGSEA come from the germline V gene. The V end lost 4 bases, the J end lost 4 bases, and 7 bases lay between the germline ends. CDR3 size: 11 residues. As DNA, the CDR3 is TGCAGCGTTGCCCCTAGAGAGACCCAGTACTTC. As protein: CSVAPRETQYF.

This clonotype was seen a few times. The chain carries TRBV29-1 and TRBJ2-5; no firm D call. Per germline, CDR1 SQVTM and CDR2 ANQGSEA. The CDR3 loop spans 11 amino acids. Trimming took off 7 bases at V and 5 bases at J, with 11 bases between the two ends. CDR3 in DNA: TGCAGCGCTTCGAACGTGGAGACCCAGTACTTC. Encoded protein: CSASNVETQYF.

The chain is built from TRBV15 and TRBJ2-2; 7 nucleotides line up with TRBD2. J gave up 6 bases and V 5 bases, and 6 bases lay outside the gene matches. The CDR3 consists of 14 residues. Germline V lookup: CDR1 LNHNV, CDR2 YYDKDF (reference sequence). The CDR3 coding sequence is TGTGCCACCAGCCTACTAGCGCAGGCCGGGGAGCTGTTTTTT. Translating gives CATSLLAQAGELFF.

This clonotype was counted a single time. CDR3 DNA sequence: TGTGCCATCAGTGAGTCCGGACTAGCGGGAGTGAGTGAGCAGTTCTTC. It codes for CAISESGLAGVSEQFF. This sequence joins TRBV10-3 and TRBJ2-1, with 13 nucleotides matching TRBD2. CDR3 size: 16 residues. Germline values: CDR1 ENHRY, CDR2 SYGVKD. The V segment lost 0 bases and the J segment 9 bases; nucleotides outside the gene matches: 5.

The chain couples TRBV29-1 to TRBJ2-7, with 8 bases identical to TRBD2. Looked up from germline, CDR1 is SQVTM and CDR2 is ANQGSEA. V trimming: 4 bases; J trimming: 6 bases; junction bases outside the gene matches: 11. The CDR3 totals 14 residues. The CDR3 sequence is CSVGTSGSAGEQYF. For the CDR3, the DNA is TGCAGCGTTGGTACTAGCGGCTCTGCGGGCGAGCAGTACTTC.

The chain uses TRBV6-2 or TRBV6-3 and TRBJ1-1; 12 nucleotides agree with TRBD1. This CDR3 spans 16 amino acids. V lost 4 bases, J lost 5 bases, and 8 bases stayed unmatched. Germline loops: CDR1 MNHEY, CDR2 SVGEGT. CDR3 coding DNA: TGTGCCAGCAGTTTCCCACCGGGACAGGGGGCGACTGAAGCTTTCTTT. Amino acids: CASSFPPGQGATEAFF.

The chain joins TRBV6-2 or TRBV6-3 to TRBJ1-2; 8 bases are a match to TRBD1. The CDR3 sequence is 12 residues long. Germline assignment: CDR1 MNHEY and CDR2 SVGEGT. The V segment lost 8 bases and the J segment 4 bases; nucleotides outside the gene matches: 3. CDR3 region: CASGQGAYGYTF. The CDR3 DNA follows: TGTGCCAGCGGACAGGGAGCCTATGGCTACACCTTC.

The J gene is TRBJ2-1, the V gene TRBV6-1; no reliable D call. The CDR3 sequence is 13 residues long. V was clipped by 8 bases and J by 4 bases, with 12 bases between them. The germline V gene has CDR1 MNHNS and CDR2 SASEGT. The CDR3 spells CASCEILYNEQFF. The CDR3, as DNA: TGTGCCAGCTGCGAGATCCTTTACAATGAGCAGTTCTTC.

V is TRBV11-1 and J is TRBJ2-5; D may be TRBD2 (5 bases). This CDR3 comprises 13 residues. Trimming took 3 bases from V and 1 from J, leaving 6 bases between them. Germline lookup yields CDR1 SGHAT and CDR2 FQDESV (reference sequence). In nucleotides, the CDR3 is TGTGCCAGCAGCTTCGGGGTCCAAGAGACCCAGTACTTC. Amino acid sequence: CASSFGVQETQYF.

This clonotype was seen only once. The chain links TRBV19 to TRBJ1-2; the match to TRBD1 covers 7 bases. There are 16 residues in the CDR3. With 3 bases clipped from V and 3 bases from J, the junction kept 10 bases outside the gene matches. Per germline, CDR1 LNHDA and CDR2 SQIVND (reference sequence). CDR3 coding DNA: TGTGCCAGTAGTATCGTACAGGGGCTCGCTGACTATGGCTACACCTTC. Its protein product is CASSIVQGLADYGYTF.

This chain links TRBV29-1 with TRBJ2-7, with D hard to call. Germline CDR1 reads SQVTM; CDR2 reads ANQGSEA. Trimming left V 5 bases short and J 0 bases short, with 11 bases between. The length of the CDR3 is 13 residues. The chain's CDR3 is CSVLSFSSYEQYF. The CDR3 nucleotides read TGCAGCGTTCTTAGCTTTAGCTCCTACGAGCAGTACTTC.

This chain joins TRBV6-5 and TRBJ1-5; D is ambiguous. Trimming removed 8 bases at V and 2 bases at J, with 13 bases between. This CDR3 region has 14 residues. CDR1 is MNHEY, CDR2 SVGAGI, per germline. CDR3 sequence (DNA): TGTGCCAGCCACCCTAATCAGGGCAATCAGCCCCAGCATTTT. This gives the protein CASHPNQGNQPQHF.

The chain links TRBV6-2 or TRBV6-3 to TRBJ1-2; D not certain. This CDR3 is built from 14 residues. Germline CDR1 reads MNHEY; CDR2 reads SVGEGT. Trimming left V 7 bases short and J 6 bases short, with 18 bases between. The CDR3 here is CASTRALIRDGYTF. For the CDR3, the DNA is TGTGCCAGCACACGGGCCCTCATAAGGGATGGCTACACCTTC.

The V and J genes are TRBV19 and TRBJ1-1; D is unresolved. V gave up 3 bases and J gave up 1 base, with 6 bases separating them. Germline loops: CDR1 LNHDA, CDR2 SQIVND (reference sequence). This CDR3 has 13 amino acids. In nucleotides, the CDR3 is TGTGCCAGTAGTATGTTAGGGAACACTGAAGCTTTCTTT. It specifies CASSMLGNTEAFF. Based on the CDR3 plus reference TRBV19 and TRBJ1-1, the full variable domain is DGGITQSPKYLFRKEGQNVTLSCEQNLNHDAMYWYRQDPGQGLRLIYYSQIVNDFQKGDIAEGYSVSREKKESFPLTVTSAQKNPTAFYLCASSMLGNTEAFFGQGTRLTVV.

The gene calls are TRBV18 and TRBJ2-1, with TRBD1 matching over 12 bases. Germline loops: CDR1 KGHSH, CDR2 LQKENI. V gave up 3 bases and J gave up 6 bases; unmatched junction bases: 6. The CDR3 is 16 amino acids. In nucleotides, the CDR3 is TGTGCCAGCTCACCCTTGGGACAGGGGGCGGTCAATGAGCAGTTCTTC. Translated, it gives CASSPLGQGAVNEQFF.

J is TRBJ2-1 and V is TRBV5-1; 8 positions agree with TRBD1. The ends lost 4 bases at V and 2 bases at J; junction bases unmatched: 8. CDR1 and CDR2 (germline): SGHRS, YFSETQ. The CDR3 spans 16 residues. This CDR3 reads CASSPLTGEAYNEQFF. The CDR3 bases are TGCGCCAGCAGCCCCCTGACAGGGGAAGCCTACAATGAGCAGTTCTTC.

This sequence joins TRBV4-3 and TRBJ1-1; no definite D call. Trimming shortened V by 0 bases and J by 4 bases, and 9 bases separated the two germline ends. In germline, CDR1 is LGHNA, CDR2 YSLEER. This CDR3 region has 14 residues. The CDR3 nucleotides are TGCGCCAGCAGCCAAGAGTGGGCGCCCACTGAAGCTTTCTTT. This gives the protein CASSQEWAPTEAFF.

The J gene is TRBJ1-6, the V gene TRBV7-2; no definite D call. The length of the CDR3 is 16 residues. Deletions cut 0 bases from V and 13 bases from J, with 19 bases between. CDR1 is SGHTA and CDR2 is FQGNSA in the germline V gene. CDR3 loop: CASSLALSTNLSPLHF. For the CDR3, the DNA is TGTGCCAGCAGCTTAGCGCTCAGCACAAACCTCTCGCCCCTCCACTTT.

The rearrangement joins TRBV5-6 to TRBJ2-5, with D hard to call. Germline assignment: CDR1 SGHDT and CDR2 YYEEEE. Trimming pared 4 bases from V and 2 bases from J, leaving 9 bases between. This CDR3 region has 13 residues. The DNA for the CDR3 is TGTGCCAGCAGCGTCCTACAGCAAGAGACCCAGTACTTC. It yields the protein CASSVLQQETQYF.

The chain links TRBV5-4 to TRBJ2-7; tentatively, D is TRBD1 (6 bases). Trimming shortened V by 7 bases and J by 2 bases, and 16 bases separated the two germline ends. Looked up from germline, CDR1 is SGHNT and CDR2 is YYREEE (reference sequence). The CDR3 is 14 amino acids. The DNA for the CDR3 is TGTGCCAGCTCCCCATGGACAGCACCCTACGAGCAGTACTTC. As protein: CASSPWTAPYEQYF.

The chain couples TRBV5-4 to TRBJ2-3; the match to TRBD2 covers 10 bases. The V segment lost 4 bases and the J segment 2 bases; nucleotides outside the gene matches: 7. In germline, CDR1 is SGHNT, CDR2 YYREEE (reference sequence). This CDR3 has 16 residues. Written as DNA, the CDR3 is TGTGCCAGCAGCGGTACTAGCGGGGACTTCACAGATACGCAGTATTTT. The encoded protein is CASSGTSGDFTDTQYF.

The chain links TRBV24-1 to TRBJ2-7; a weak D match, TRBD2 (5 bases). Germline assignment: CDR1 KGHDR and CDR2 SFDVKD. The CDR3 loop spans 13 amino acids. V lost 2 bases and J lost 4, with 8 bases in between. As DNA, the CDR3 is TGTGCCACCAGTGATTCTGGAGGATACGAGCAGTACTTC. Its protein product is CATSDSGGYEQYF.

J is TRBJ2-7 and V is TRBV19; the match to TRBD2 covers 14 bases. The CDR3 runs to 16 residues. With V trimmed by 3 bases and J by 2 bases, 3 bases remained unmatched. Germline V lookup: CDR1 LNHDA, CDR2 SQIVND (reference sequence). The CDR3 here is CASSMGLAGVTYEQYF. In nucleotides, the CDR3 is TGTGCCAGTAGTATGGGACTAGCGGGAGTAACCTACGAGCAGTACTTC.

This rearrangement joins TRBV29-1 to TRBJ2-2, with 7 bases aligning to TRBD1. Germline trimming cut 7 bases from V and 4 bases from J; bases unmatched to any gene: 9. The CDR3 is 14 residues long. Germline V gives CDR1 SQVTM, CDR2 ANQGSEA. In DNA form, the CDR3 reads TGCAGCGGTGCCGGGACAGAACCCACCGGGGAGCTGTTTTTT. This sequence encodes CSGAGTEPTGELFF.